Listed below are T cell receptor beta chains from one sample, sequenced in a study of blood T cell repertoires in COVID-19. Sequencing was performed with immunoSEQ multiplex PCR; in TCRdb, only in-frame clones are kept and a portion is missing. The table shows roughly 160,000 clones, with approximately 88% occurring only once. Sequenced: peripheral blood. The receptors shown here come from a man between 18 and 35 years old with active or convalescent COVID-19. Each CDR3 is given with its conserved first and last residue. D genes are given only for firm matches.

j_gene	d_gene	v_gene	CDR3aa
TRBJ2-7	-	TRBV28	CASRLHGAYEQYF
TRBJ2-1	TRBD1	TRBV7-2	CASSLRGQGLRLSYNEQFF
TRBJ2-6	-	TRBV5-1	CASSLQAAGANVLTF
TRBJ2-2	-	TRBV5-1	CASSSFGLSGRLNTGELFF
TRBJ1-1	-	TRBV2	CASSPGQDNTEAFF
TRBJ1-6	-	TRBV2	CASSARVTSDSPLHF
TRBJ1-2	-	TRBV5-6	CASSLRQVNYGYTF
TRBJ2-7	TRBD1	TRBV5-1	CASSLAKIQGDSYEQYF
TRBJ1-1	-	TRBV28	CASSLRYTEAFF
TRBJ1-5	TRBD1	TRBV7-9	CASSLGRFGTGGGQPQHF
TRBJ1-2	TRBD1	TRBV7-8	CASSLVSGGNYGYTF
TRBJ2-3	TRBD2	TRBV6-5	CATRGTSGSTDTQYF
TRBJ1-2	-	TRBV30	CAREQGLGYGYTF
TRBJ1-2	TRBD1	TRBV19	CASSIGWAGGYGYTF
TRBJ2-3	-	TRBV6-4	CASRSDLFTDTQYF
TRBJ2-1	TRBD2	TRBV28	CASKGSGDYNEQFF
TRBJ1-6	-	TRBV5-1	CASSLGGLENSPLHF